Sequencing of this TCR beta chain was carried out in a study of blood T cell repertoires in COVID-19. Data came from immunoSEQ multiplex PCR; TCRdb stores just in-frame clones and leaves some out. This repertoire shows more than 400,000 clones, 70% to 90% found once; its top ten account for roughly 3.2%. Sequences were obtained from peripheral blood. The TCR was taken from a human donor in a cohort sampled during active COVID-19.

The CDR3 sequence is CASRGLAGTPSTDTQYF. The CDR3 coding sequence is TGTGCCAGCAGGGGACTAGCGGGAACCCCTAGCACAGATACGCAGTATTTT. The chain uses TRBV28 and TRBJ2-3; 13 bases are a match to TRBD2. From germline, CDR1 is MDHEN and CDR2 SYDVKM. V was clipped by 6 bases and J by 0 bases; unmatched bases: 6. The length of the CDR3 is 17 residues.